The rows below give T cell receptor beta chains drawn from one sample of a study of T cells in Graves' hyperthyroidism and ophthalmopathy. TCRdb processed the multiplex PCR reads anew with MiXCR; each CDR3 protein has one entry. This sample carries roughly 400,000 distinct CDR3 sequences, about 14% of them seen once, and the ten largest clones take 25% to 30%. Sequenced material: blood. The receptors stem from a man aged 45-65 years with Graves' ophthalmopathy. CDR3s include the opening cysteine and the closing phenylalanine or tryptophan. D genes are given only for firm matches. Clone size, where shown, is once, few, many, or a class for clones that have expanded.

V gene,clone size,D gene,J gene,CDR3 DNA,CDR3 protein
TRBV3-1,few,TRBD2,TRBJ2-2,TGTGCCAGCAGCCGCCGTTCGAGCGGGAGTGCCGGGGAGCTGTTTTTT,CASSRRSSGSAGELFF
TRBV30,many,-,TRBJ1-4,TGTGCCTGGAGCCAGGGGCCTGCAACTAATGAAAAACTGTTTTTT,CAWSQGPATNEKLFF
TRBV12-3/TRBV12-4,-,TRBD2,TRBJ2-3,TGTGCCAGCAGTTCCCCAGCGGGAGGAGATACGCAGTATTTT,CASSSPAGGDTQYF
TRBV19,many,-,TRBJ1-5,TGTGCCAGTAGTGAGGACGTAAACAGGCAGCCCCAGCATTTT,CASSEDVNRQPQHF
TRBV2,many,-,TRBJ2-3,TGTGCCAGCAGTGGGCGCGACCTCACCACAGATACGCAGTATTTT,CASSGRDLTTDTQYF
TRBV9,few,TRBD1,TRBJ2-3,TGTGCCAGCAGCGCGCGAACAGGGGGAGATACGCAGTATTTT,CASSARTGGDTQYF
TRBV20-1,-,-,TRBJ1-6,TGCAGTGCTAGAGAACAGGAAAATTCACCCCTCCACTTT,CSAREQENSPLHF
TRBV7-9,-,-,TRBJ2-7,TGTGCCAGCAGCTCGACGACAGGGAAGCGGGCACGAACTTCCTACGAGCAGTACTTC,CASSSTTGKRARTSYEQYF
TRBV28,many,-,TRBJ1-4,TGTGCCAGCAGTTTGGAATACATGGGTGGTAAAAAACTGTTTTTT,CASSLEYMGGKKLFF
TRBV6-2/TRBV6-3,-,-,TRBJ1-2,TGTGCCAGCAGTTTTTCCGGTTATGGCTACGCCTTC,CASSFSGYGYAF
TRBV14,few,-,TRBJ1-2,TGTGCCAGCAGCCAGACACAGGGTTCTCAAGGCTACACCTTC,CASSQTQGSQGYTF
TRBV4-2,many,-,TRBJ1-4,TGTGCCAGCAGCCAAGATTTGGCAGGGACTAATGAAAAACTGTTTTTT,CASSQDLAGTNEKLFF
TRBV9,-,TRBD1,TRBJ1-2,TGTGCCAGCAGCGCGTCCCGGGACAGGGTTGGAGGCTACACCTTC,CASSASRDRVGGYTF
TRBV7-8,many,TRBD2,TRBJ2-7,TGTGCCAGCAGCCCAAATAGCGGGAGTTTCTACGAGCAGTACTTC,CASSPNSGSFYEQYF
TRBV20-1,many,TRBD2,TRBJ2-1,TGCAGTGCTAGCGCAACTAGCGGGAGTTACAATGAGCAGTTCTTC,CSASATSGSYNEQFF
TRBV6-5,many,TRBD2,TRBJ2-7,TGTGCCAGCAGTTACGATTCGGCGGGAGTCTACGAGCAGTACTTC,CASSYDSAGVYEQYF
TRBV7-2,-,-,TRBJ2-7,TGTGCCAGCAGCCACCTCCGGCGGACCTACGAGCAGTACTTC,CASSHLRRTYEQYF
TRBV6-1,few,-,TRBJ1-2,TGTGCCAGCAGTGAGACAGGCGGGTTAGGCTACACCTTC,CASSETGGLGYTF
TRBV18,few,-,TRBJ1-3,TGTGCCAGCTCACGGGCCACCATCTCTGGAAACACCATATATTTT,CASSRATISGNTIYF
TRBV6-1,-,TRBD1,TRBJ2-3,TGTGCCAGCAGACGGTTTGGGACAGGGCTGTTCCCAGATACGCAGTATTTT,CASRRFGTGLFPDTQYF
TRBV25-1,-,-,TRBJ2-4,TGTGCCAGCAGTGAATACACAGGGCTATCAGCCAAAAACATTCAGTACTTC,CASSEYTGLSAKNIQYF
TRBV4-2,-,TRBD1,TRBJ1-5,TGTGCCAGCAGCCAAGATTCAGGGGGCTATCAGCCCCAGCATTTT,CASSQDSGGYQPQHF
TRBV10-3,many,-,TRBJ2-5,TGTGCCATCAGTGGAGCGTTGGGGCAAGAGACCCAGTACTTC,CAISGALGQETQYF
TRBV5-1,-,TRBD1,TRBJ2-6,TGCGCCAGCAGCTCCGGGACAGAGGCTGCCTCGGGATGGGTCCTGACTTTC,CASSSGTEAASGWVLTF
TRBV7-9,many,TRBD1,TRBJ1-2,TGTGCCAGCAGCTTAGCAACGGACAGGGGGCATGGCTACACCTTC,CASSLATDRGHGYTF
TRBV20-1,many,-,TRBJ1-1,TGCAGTGTCCAACAGGTCTTCACTGAAGCTTTCTTT,CSVQQVFTEAFF
TRBV7-9,many,TRBD1,TRBJ1-1,TGTGCCAGCAGCTTATGGGGACAGGGGCCCTTGACCACTGAAGCTTTCTTT,CASSLWGQGPLTTEAFF
TRBV10-3,few,-,TRBJ2-2,TGTGCCATAAGTAACGTGGGGACCAACACCGGGGAGCTGTTTTTT,CAISNVGTNTGELFF
TRBV29-1,many,TRBD2,TRBJ2-7,TGCAGCGCCCAGCGGGAAGGGGTTGGATACGAGCAGTACTTC,CSAQREGVGYEQYF
TRBV19,once,TRBD1,TRBJ1-2,TGTGCCAGTAGTATATCGGACAGGGGTAACTATGGCTACACCTTC,CASSISDRGNYGYTF